This passage covers 30 T cell receptor delta chains from one sample sequenced in a study of Vγ9Vδ2 T cells in congenital toxoplasmosis. A single-tube template-switch cDNA reaction was primed with TRGC- and TRDC-specific primers. The TRGC primer was designed to target TRGC1 and TRGC2 alike. TCRdb re-processed the reads via CATT. The sample lists about 600 delta-chain clones; 27% were seen once. Sequencing was done on a sample of gamma-delta T cells from blood. The receptors were sampled from a child under 10 years old born to a mother with Toxoplasma gondii infection during pregnancy, either congenitally infected or uninfected (not recorded which).

On this clone itself: A read error is likely here: a far larger clone is one base away. This specimen includes other DNA sequences encoding the same CDR3. This rearrangement joins TRDV3 to TRDJ1; TRDD3 might be the D (6 bases). No J gene is reported in TCRdb; it was inferred here by comparing the DNA with germline. The germline V gene encodes CDR1 TVYSNPD and CDR2 GDNSRS (reference sequence). The CDR3 runs 17 residues. V lost 1 base and J lost 5, with 26 bases in between. CDR3 protein: CAFKRAYGGSRPDKLIF. The CDR3 DNA reads TGTGCCTTTAAAAGGGCCTATGGGGGCTCACGGCCAGATAAACTCATCTTT.

Concerning this clone: A far larger clone lies a single base away; this is likely a read error. The sample has other DNA sequences that encode this CDR3 too. The chain is built from TRDV2 and TRDJ1, with TRDD3 as a possible D gene (5 bases). TCRdb supplies no J gene; here it was assigned by aligning the nucleotide sequence to germline. CDR1 GEAIGNYY and CDR2 EKD come from the germline V gene. V shed 0 bases and J shed 3 bases, with 13 bases lying between them. CDR3 length equals 15 residues. DNA for the CDR3: TGTGCCTGTGACACCGGGGGGTACGTTCCCGATAAACTCATCTTT. Translation gives CACDTGGYVPDKLIF.

This clone was counted only a few times. A far larger clone is only one base removed, so a read error is likely. The rearrangement uses TRAV38-2/DV8 and TRDJ1; 8 bases agree with TRDD3. CDR1 and CDR2 from the germline V gene are TSESDYY and QEAYKQQN. The CDR3 spans 21 residues. For the CDR3, the DNA is TGTGCTTATAGGAGCGCGCCAACCTACTTCTTGGGGATACCGGAGGCCGATAAACCCATCTTT. It specifies CAYRSAPTYFLGIPEADKPIF.

As concerns this clone: A far larger clone is one base from this, pointing to a likely read error. The V call is TRDV3, the J call TRDJ1, with 8 positions matching TRDD3. The CDR3 sequence is 19 residues long. V was pared by 0 bases and J by 3 bases, with 21 bases of the junction left unmatched. The germline V gene has CDR1 TVYSNPD and CDR2 GDNSRS (reference sequence). The CDR3: CAFRPLGIPALYTADKLIF. CDR3 coding DNA: TGTGCCTTTAGGCCGTTGGGGATACCGGCCTTATACACGGCCGATAAACTCATCTTT.

About this clone: The protein given by TCRdb reflects a much larger clone and differs at residue 6 from this DNA's translation, likely from a read error; the protein shown is the DNA's translation. Although no V gene was called, TRDJ1 is the J gene; the table names TRDD3, a call not compared with the DNA. This CDR3 has 19 residues. In DNA, the CDR3 is TGTGCTCCGCCCTGGTCTTCCTACGTACTGGGGGCGGGCAGCGATAAACTCATCTTT. This sequence encodes CAPPWSSYVLGAGSDKLIF.

As to this clone: With a far larger clone one base away, a read error is the likely cause. The chain uses TRDV1 and TRDJ1; D not certain. The germline V and J ends were trimmed by 0 bases and 3 bases, with 8 bases remaining between them. The CDR3 is 14 amino acids. Looked up from germline, CDR1 is TSWWSYY and CDR2 is QGS. The CDR3 is CALGELRESDKLIF. The CDR3, as DNA: TGTGCTCTTGGGGAACTACGGGAGTCCGATAAACTCATCTTT.

This clone appeared a few times. A far larger clone is off by one base, so a read error is likely. Other DNA sequences in this specimen translate into the identical CDR3. V and J are TRDV1 and TRDJ1; D may be TRDD3 (5 bases). In germline, CDR1 is TSWWSYY, CDR2 QGS. The length of the CDR3 is 13 residues. The CDR3 DNA reads TGTGCTCTTGGGGAGATAGGGGACGATAAACTCATCTTC. Translation gives CALGEIGDDKLIF.

This clone was seen a few times. A far more abundant clone sits one base away, making this likely a read error. The genes are TRAV29/DV5 and TRDJ1; 11 bases align to TRDD3. Because TCRdb records no J gene, it was assigned here through a match of the DNA to germline. V lost 4 bases and J lost 9; bases outside the gene matches: 23. The CDR3 covers 18 residues. Looked up from germline, CDR1 is NSMFDY and CDR2 is ISSIKDK. The CDR3 here is CAAVERALPPVGGYELIF. CDR3 in DNA: TGTGCAGCAGTCGAGAGGGCCCTTCCTCCTGTTGGGGGATACGAACTCATCTTT. Based on the CDR3 plus reference TRAV29/DV5 and TRDJ1, the full variable domain is DQQVKQNSPSLSVQEGRISILNCDYTNSMFDYFLWYKKYPAEGPTFLISISSIKDKNEDGRFTVFLNKSAKHLSLHIVPSQPGDSAVYFCAAVERALPPVGGYELIFGKGTRVTVEP.

By share, this clone ranks as large. V is TRDV2 and J is TRDJ1; D uncertain. The CDR3 runs to 18 residues. In germline, CDR1 is GEAIGNYY, CDR2 EKD. V lost 0 bases and J lost 0, with 19 bases in between. CDR3 sequence (DNA): TGTGCCTGTGACACCGCTGAGAGGGGTCCGCTGTACACCGATAAACTCATCTTT. It encodes CACDTAERGPLYTDKLIF.

This clone is deemed large (0.1 to 1%). The J gene is TRDJ1, the V gene TRDV1; the match to TRDD3 covers 7 bases. Germline CDR1 and CDR2: TSWWSYY and QGS. V lost 1 base to trimming and J lost 0 bases; unmatched junction nucleotides: 11. The CDR3 sequence is 18 residues long. The DNA of the CDR3 is TGTGCTCTTGGGGAACGTCCGGATACGCGGGGGTACACCGATAAACTCATCTTT. The encoded protein is CALGERPDTRGYTDKLIF.

Details on this clone: A far larger clone differs by one base, so this is likely a read error. The V and J genes are TRDV3 and TRDJ1; perhaps TRDD2 as D (5 bases). This CDR3 has 15 residues. V lost 2 bases and J lost 0, with 16 bases in between. Germline V CDR1 and CDR2: TVYSNPD, GDNSRS (reference sequence). CDR3 bases: TGTGCCTTTCGCCCTGTCCCTACTTACACCGATAAACTCATCTTT. It encodes CAFRPVPTYTDKLIF.

As to this clone: The likely explanation is a read error, given a far larger clone one base away. The chain joins TRDV1 to TRDJ1; TRDD3 is a possible D gene (5 bases). Per the germline V gene, CDR1 is TSWWSYY and CDR2 is QGS. V gave up 10 bases and J gave up 4 bases, with 25 bases separating them. The CDR3 length is 16 residues. The CDR3 here is CARAPGTGEWSDKLIF. CDR3 nucleotides: TGTGCTCGTGCCCCGGGGACTGGAGAGTGGAGCGATAAACTCATCTTT.

This clone is a singleton in its sample. This DNA translates differently at residue 7 from the TCRdb protein, which is that of a much larger clone; a read error is likely, and the protein shown is the DNA's own translation. This chain joins TRDV3 and TRDJ1; TRDD3 matches at 12 bases. No J gene was available from TCRdb, and it was assigned here by a germline match of the DNA. J was trimmed by 2 bases and V by 4 bases; bases with no gene match: 20. The CDR3 loop spans 19 amino acids. The germline V gene has CDR1 TVYSNPD and CDR2 GDNSRS (reference sequence). This CDR3 reads CASHPYAATWGIRTDKLIF. The CDR3, as DNA: TGTGCCTCGCATCCCTACGCCGCGACCTGGGGGATACGGACCGATAAACTCATCTTT.

This clone was detected a few times. This sequence is one base from a far larger clone and is likely a read error. V and J are TRDV1 and TRDJ1, with no clear D. The V gene's germline CDR1 is TSWWSYY and CDR2 QGS. The germline V and J ends were trimmed by 3 bases and 0 bases, with 8 bases remaining between them. The CDR3 is made up of 14 amino acids. The CDR3 DNA reads TGTGCTCTTGGGGATCGGGGCCACACCGATAAACTCATCTTT. The encoded protein is CALGDRGHTDKLIF.

This clone was observed a handful of times. Given a far larger clone just one base away, this is likely a sequencing read error. Other nucleotide sequences from this sample produce the same CDR3. V is TRDV1 and J is TRDJ1; 8 positions match TRDD3. Germline CDR1 is TSWWSYY and CDR2 is QGS. This CDR3 contains 22 residues. CDR3 bases: TGTGCTCTTGGGGAGGGCCGAATTCAGTACTGGGGGCTACCCTCTTACACCGATAAACTCATATTT. As protein: CALGEGRIQYWGLPSYTDKLIF.

On this clone itself: The protein that TCRdb holds for this DNA derives from a much larger clone and differs from the translated DNA at residue 13, which likely indicates a read error; the protein shown here is translated from the DNA. The V gene was identified as TRDV2, while no J gene was called; the D call of TRDD3 is as the table states it, not checked on the DNA. This CDR3 has 15 residues. CDR1 and CDR2 (germline): GEAIGNYY, EKD. CDR3: CACDTGGYVPDKIIF. CDR3 nucleotide sequence: TGTGCCTGTGACACCGGGGGATACGTTCCCGATAAAATCATCTTT.

Only a few counts were recorded for this clone. The likely explanation is a read error, given a far larger clone one base away. The J gene was not called, though the V gene is TRDV3; no check of the table's D call, TRDD3, against the DNA was made. The germline CDR1 and CDR2 sequences are TVYSNPD and GDNSRS (reference sequence). The length of the CDR3 is 17 residues. Written as DNA, the CDR3 is TGTGCCTTTAAAAGGGCCTATGGGGGCTCACGGCCCGATAAACCCATCTTT. Protein: CAFKRAYGGSRPDKPIF.

With respect to this clone: A far larger clone is one base from this, pointing to a likely read error. This specimen includes other DNA sequences encoding the same CDR3. V and J are TRDV1 and TRDJ1; 9 bases align to TRDD2. In germline, CDR1 is TSWWSYY, CDR2 QGS. There are 19 residues in the CDR3. The CDR3 nucleotides read TGTGCTCTTGGGGCACCTTCCTACGTTCCGCCCAGTCACACTGATAAACTCATCTTT. Amino acids: CALGAPSYVPPSHTDKLIF.

This clone has only a few counts. A far larger clone lies a single base away; this is likely a read error. The chain joins TRDV3 to TRDJ1; 8 bases align to TRDD3. The CDR3 loop spans 19 amino acids. Germline CDR1 and CDR2: TVYSNPD and GDNSRS (reference sequence). J was trimmed by 3 bases and V by 2 bases; bases with no gene match: 23. The CDR3: CAFGPLGIQALYTADKLIF. The CDR3, as DNA: TGTGCCTTTGGGCCGTTGGGGATACAGGCCTTATACACGGCCGATAAACTCATCTTT.

This clone has more than one count but fewer than ten. Only one base separates this from a far larger clonotype, so it likely reflects a read error. This chain links TRDV2 with TRDJ1, with 7 bases aligning to TRDD3. This CDR3 comprises 19 residues. J was trimmed by 5 bases and V by 0 bases; bases with no gene match: 20. CDR1 and CDR2 from the germline V gene are GEAIGNYY and EKD. The CDR3 loop reads CACDTVLFGDMQGQDKLIF. The CDR3 DNA follows: TGTGCCTGTGACACCGTCTTGTTCGGGGATATGCAAGGTCAGGATAAACTCATCTTT.

About this clone: The likely explanation is a read error, given a far larger clone one base away. The same CDR3 arises from other DNA sequences in this sample as well. The chain combines TRDV1 with TRDJ1; TRDD3 matches 11 bases. The CDR3 spans 21 residues. CDR1 and CDR2 (germline): TSWWSYY, QGS. V lost 2 bases, J lost 2 bases, and 19 bases stayed unmatched. CDR3 sequence (DNA): TGTGCTCTTGGGGAAAATCGGCCCGACCTTACTGGGGGATATGGTACCGATAAACTCATCTTT. Encoded protein: CALGENRPDLTGGYGTDKLIF.

As regards this clone: A far larger clone is a single base away, which makes a read error likely. The chain uses TRDV1 and TRDJ1; 8 bases fit TRDD3. This CDR3 spans 17 amino acids. V dropped 5 bases and J dropped 1; count of bases not matched to a gene: 12. The germline gives CDR1 TSWWSYY, CDR2 QGS. The CDR3 protein is CALGPNRVGDLTDKLIF. CDR3 nucleotide sequence: TGTGCTCTTGGGCCGAACCGTGTGGGGGATCTCACCGATAAACTCATCTTT.

This clone was seen more than once but under ten times. The likely explanation is a read error, given a far larger clone one base away. V and J are TRDV1 and TRDJ1, with TRDD3 matching 13 bases. Germline values: CDR1 TSWWSYY, CDR2 QGS. V lost 2 bases, J lost 2 bases, and 17 bases stayed unmatched. The CDR3 is 21 amino acids. The CDR3 loop is CALGEIRPDLTGGYGTDKLIF. In nucleotides, the CDR3 is TGTGCTCTTGGGGAAATTCGGCCCGACCTTACTGGGGGATACGGTACCGATAAACTCATCTTT.

As concerns this clone: This likely stems from a read error, as it lies one base from a far larger clone. Other DNA sequences in this sample translate to the same CDR3. The V call is TRDV1, the J call TRDJ1, with 10 bases identical to TRDD3. The CDR3 spans 25 residues. Germline CDR1 is TSWWSYY and CDR2 is QGS. Trimming at V came to 3 bases and at J to 0 bases, leaving 31 bases not matched to a gene. In nucleotides, the CDR3 is TGTGCTCTTGGGGATCCGCACGGAGGACTTTCCTCTCTCTTTCCCACTGGGGGATACACCGATAAACTCATCTTT. This gives the protein CALGDPHGGLSSLFPTGGYTDKLIF.

The chain uses TRDV3 and TRDJ1; 10 bases fit TRDD3. Germline loops: CDR1 TVYSNPD, CDR2 GDNSRS (reference sequence). The junction had 21 bases not matched to a gene; V was cut back by 5 bases and J by 0 bases. The CDR3 has 19 residues. The CDR3 coding sequence is TGTGCCAACTCCCGTCGTTGCCTACGCTGGGGGATAAACACCGATAAACTCATCTTT. Translating gives CANSRRCLRWGINTDKLIF.

About this clone: TCRdb lists the protein of a much larger clone for this DNA, which differs at residue 7, so this is likely a read error; the protein given here is translated from the DNA itself. The V and J genes are TRDV2 and TRDJ1, with unresolved D. Matching the DNA to germline supplied the J gene, which TCRdb does not give. Germline V gene sequence: CDR1 GEAIGNYY, CDR2 EKD. This CDR3 contains 15 residues. V lost 0 bases, J lost 2 bases, and 12 bases lay in between. CDR3: CACDTVVGMTDKLIF. The CDR3 DNA reads as TGTGCCTGTGACACCGTCGTGGGTATGACCGATAAACTCATCTTT.

In its sample, this clone was seen a few times. TCRdb lists the protein of a much larger clone for this DNA, which differs at residue 6, so this is likely a read error; the protein given here is translated from the DNA itself. The J gene is TRDJ1, the V gene TRDV3; 12 positions match TRDD3. The CDR3 spans 20 residues. The germline CDR1 and CDR2 sequences are TVYSNPD and GDNSRS (reference sequence). The junction had 22 bases not matched to a gene; V was cut back by 4 bases and J by 1 base. DNA for the CDR3: TGTGCCTCTAGAAGTCGCCGGTACTGGGGGATACTAGGAGGCACCGATAAACTCATCTTT. Residues: CASRSRRYWGILGGTDKLIF.

To note about this clone: The protein that TCRdb holds for this DNA derives from a much larger clone and differs from the translated DNA at residue 4, which likely indicates a read error; the protein shown here is translated from the DNA. The rearrangement uses TRDV3 and TRDJ1; a weak D match, TRDD3 (6 bases). As TCRdb names no J gene, one was assigned here on the basis of a DNA match to germline. V was shortened by 0 bases and J by 3 bases, with 23 bases between the two germline ends. CDR1 TVYSNPD and CDR2 GDNSRS come from the germline V gene (reference sequence). This CDR3 has 17 amino acids. CDR3 coding DNA: TGTGCCTTTAGAAGGGCCTATGGGGGCTCACGGCCCGATAAACTCATCTTT. Protein sequence: CAFRRAYGGSRPDKLIF. Full variable domain (remainder filled in from reference TRDV3 and TRDJ1): CDKVTQSSPDQTVASGSEVVLLCTYDTVYSNPDLFWYRIRPDYSFQFVFYGDNSRSEGADFTQGRFSVKHILTQKAFHLVISPVRTEDSATYYCAFRRAYGGSRPDKLIFGKGTRVTVEP.

This clone was observed a single time. For this DNA, TCRdb reports the protein of a much larger clone, which diverges at residue 11, most likely from a read error; the protein presented here is translated directly from the DNA. This chain joins TRDV3 and TRDJ1, with a weak D call TRDD2 (5 bases). The J gene, left out of TCRdb, was set here by checking the DNA against germline. Per the germline V gene, CDR1 is TVYSNPD and CDR2 is GDNSRS (reference sequence). The CDR3 is 14 amino acids. The CDR3 is CASASLVYTDRLIF. For the CDR3, the DNA is TGTGCCTCCGCTTCCCTTGTGTACACCGATAGACTCATCTTT.

In regard to this clone: Translating this DNA gives a protein that differs at residue 13 from the TCRdb one, which belongs to a much larger clone; a read error is likely, and the protein shown is this translation. For the V gene the call is TRDV2; the J gene has no call; the table's D gene call, TRDD3, was not cross checked with the DNA. Germline loops: CDR1 GEAIGNYY, CDR2 EKD. This CDR3 is built from 15 residues. The CDR3 reads CACDTGGYVPDKRIF. In DNA form, the CDR3 reads TGTGCCTGTGACACCGGGGGATACGTTCCCGATAAACGCATCTTT.